The text below deals with one TCR beta chain. This specimen belongs to a study of blood T cell repertoires in COVID-19. Study-level information: Samples representing acute and convalescent COVID-19 were sourced from the United States, Italy and Spain. The analysed material was cDNA or gDNA that came from T cells, B-cell-depleted T cells, or PBMCs.

V was cut by 4 bases and J by 10 bases, with 14 bases left in between. Germline lookup yields CDR1 LNHDA and CDR2 SQIVND (reference sequence). The CDR3 totals 13 residues. In the original workflow: Estimates of nucleated cell counts were drawn from the amplification of reference gene primers. Sequencing used immunoSEQ multiplex PCR; TCRdb keeps in-frame clones, though not all of them. V and J calls and clone size are copied from that table; D and trimming were computed from the DNA. Of under 350,000 clones listed, 86% are singletons. Sequenced: peripheral blood. The genes are TRBV19 and TRBJ1-5; no firm D call. This receptor was taken from a man younger than 35 with active or convalescent COVID-19. CDR3 in amino acids: CASSRLAGGPQHF. The CDR3 DNA reads TGTGCCAGTAGTAGACTTGCGGGAGGCCCCCAGCATTTT.